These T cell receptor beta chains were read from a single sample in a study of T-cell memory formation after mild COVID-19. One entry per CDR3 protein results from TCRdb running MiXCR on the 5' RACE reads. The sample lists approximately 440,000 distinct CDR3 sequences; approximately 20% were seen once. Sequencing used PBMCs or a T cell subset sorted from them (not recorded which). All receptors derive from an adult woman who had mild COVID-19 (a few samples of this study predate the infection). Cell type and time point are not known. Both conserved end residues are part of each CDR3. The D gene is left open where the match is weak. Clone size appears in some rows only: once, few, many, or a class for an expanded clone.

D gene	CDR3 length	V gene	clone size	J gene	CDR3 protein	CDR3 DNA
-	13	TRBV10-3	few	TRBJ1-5	CAIGGVSNQPQHF	TGTGCCATCGGGGGGGTGAGCAATCAGCCCCAGCATTTT
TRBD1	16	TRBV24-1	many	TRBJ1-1	CATSVGQGAGNTEAFF	TGTGCCACCAGTGTCGGACAGGGCGCGGGGAACACTGAAGCTTTCTTT
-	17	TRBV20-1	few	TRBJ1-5	CSASPGTDVRGGQPQHF	TGCAGTGCTAGCCCCGGGACGGATGTCAGAGGGGGTCAGCCCCAGCATTTT
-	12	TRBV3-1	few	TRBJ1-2	CASITAGGGYTF	TGTGCCAGCATCACGGCGGGGGGCGGCTACACCTTC
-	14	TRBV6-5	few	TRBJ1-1	CASSYFDSDTEAFF	TGTGCCAGCAGTTACTTTGACAGCGACACTGAAGCTTTCTTT
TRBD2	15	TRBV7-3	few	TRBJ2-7	CASSLNPAGEYEQYF	TGTGCCAGCAGCTTAAACCCAGCGGGAGAGTACGAGCAGTACTTC
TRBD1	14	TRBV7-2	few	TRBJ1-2	CASSFKGANYGYTF	TGTGCCAGCAGCTTCAAGGGGGCGAACTATGGCTACACCTTC
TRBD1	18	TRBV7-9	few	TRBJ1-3	CASSRGTATLYSGNTIYF	TGTGCCAGCAGTCGCGGGACAGCCACACTATACTCTGGAAACACCATATATTTT
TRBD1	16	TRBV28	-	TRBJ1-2	CASSFPTGGVFSGYTF	TGTGCCAGCAGTTTTCCGACAGGGGGGGTTTTCAGTGGCTACACCTTC
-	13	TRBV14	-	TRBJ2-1	CASSQPTSIEQFF	TGTGCCAGCAGCCAACCTACTAGCATTGAGCAGTTCTTC
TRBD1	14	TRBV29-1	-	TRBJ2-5	CSVERDRVGETQYF	TGCAGCGTTGAAAGGGACAGGGTCGGGGAGACCCAGTACTTC
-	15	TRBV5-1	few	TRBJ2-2	CASSLGPLGTGELFF	TGCGCCAGCAGCTTGGGACCCCTGGGGACCGGGGAGCTGTTTTTT
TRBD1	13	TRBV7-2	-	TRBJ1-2	CASSYQGAGGYTF	TGTGCCAGCAGCTACCAGGGGGCGGGTGGCTACACCTTC
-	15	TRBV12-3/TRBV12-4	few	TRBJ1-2	CASSAGEARGYGYTF	TGTGCCAGCAGTGCCGGAGAGGCCCGGGGCTATGGCTACACCTTC
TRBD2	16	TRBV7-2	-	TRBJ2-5	CASSLGTSGSFGTQYF	TGTGCCAGCAGCTTAGGGACTAGCGGTTCCTTTGGGACCCAGTACTTC
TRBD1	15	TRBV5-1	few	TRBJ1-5	CASSRDSGGHQPQHF	TGCGCCAGCAGCAGAGACTCAGGGGGCCATCAGCCCCAGCATTTT
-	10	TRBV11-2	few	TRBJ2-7	CASSLNEQYF	TGTGCCAGCAGCTTAAACGAGCAGTACTTC
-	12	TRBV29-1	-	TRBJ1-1	CSVPTGSTEAFF	TGCAGCGTTCCCACAGGGTCCACTGAAGCTTTCTTT
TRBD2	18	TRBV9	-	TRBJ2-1	CASSVEGLAGTGRDEQFF	TGTGCCAGCAGCGTAGAAGGACTAGCGGGAACAGGTAGAGATGAGCAGTTCTTC
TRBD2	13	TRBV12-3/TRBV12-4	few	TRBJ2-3	CASRAGSTDTQYF	TGTGCCAGCAGAGCGGGGAGCACAGATACGCAGTATTTT
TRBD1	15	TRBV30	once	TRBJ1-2	CAWGTPQGTNYGYTF	TGTGCCTGGGGGACACCACAGGGGACGAACTATGGCTACACCTTC
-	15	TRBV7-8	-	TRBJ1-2	CASSLGRFLSYGYTF	TGTGCCAGCAGCTTAGGCAGGTTCCTGTCCTATGGCTACACCTTC
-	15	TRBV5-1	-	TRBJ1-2	CASSLDLGRSYGYTF	TGCGCCAGCAGCTTGGATCTTGGGCGGAGCTATGGCTACACCTTC
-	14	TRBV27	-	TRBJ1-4	CASSPDLSTEKLFF	TGTGCCAGCAGCCCGGACCTCTCGACCGAAAAACTGTTTTTT
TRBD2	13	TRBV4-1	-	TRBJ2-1	CASSQALAGGQFF	TGCGCCAGCAGCCAAGCACTAGCGGGGGGGCAGTTCTTC
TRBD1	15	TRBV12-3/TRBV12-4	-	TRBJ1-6	CASSLRDRRFSPLHF	TGTGCCAGCAGTTTAAGGGACAGGCGTTTCTCACCCCTCCACTTT
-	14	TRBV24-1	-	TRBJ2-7	CATSETRSPYEQYF	TGTGCCACCAGTGAGACCAGGTCACCCTACGAGCAGTACTTC
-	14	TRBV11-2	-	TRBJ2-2	CASSLHRNTGELFF	TGTGCCAGCAGCTTACATAGGAACACCGGGGAGCTGTTTTTT
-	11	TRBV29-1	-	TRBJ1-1	CSVLGGTEAFF	TGCAGCGTTTTAGGGGGGACTGAAGCTTTCTTT
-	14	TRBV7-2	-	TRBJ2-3	CASSLTPNTDTQYF	TGTGCCAGCAGCTTAACCCCAAACACAGATACGCAGTATTTT
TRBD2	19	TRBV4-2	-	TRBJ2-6	CASSQDLAGGSYGANVLTF	TGTGCCAGCAGCCAAGATCTAGCGGGAGGTTCGTACGGGGCCAACGTCCTGACTTTC
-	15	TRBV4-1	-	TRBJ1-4	CASSQVGKVPEKLFF	TGCGCCAGCAGCCAAGTTGGAAAGGTTCCCGAAAAACTGTTTTTT
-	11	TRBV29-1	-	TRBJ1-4	CSVGAREKLFF	TGCAGCGTCGGGGCTCGGGAAAAACTGTTTTTT